This passage covers 28 T cell receptor beta chains from one sample sequenced in a study of blood T cell repertoires in COVID-19. Measured with immunoSEQ multiplex PCR; TCRdb has only the in-frame clones, and not every one. The repertoire holds hundreds of thousands of clones, with roughly 89% as singletons. Material: peripheral blood. The origin of the receptors is a man aged 18 to 29 with COVID-19, enrolled during active disease.

J is TRBJ2-7 and V is TRBV20-1; D not resolved. From germline, CDR1 is DFQATT and CDR2 SNEGSKA (reference sequence). There are 11 residues in the CDR3. The V end lost 6 bases, the J end lost 6 bases, and 12 bases lay between the germline ends. The CDR3 nucleotides are TGCAGTGCCCTAGACGGTCCCGAGCAGTACTTC. Translation gives CSALDGPEQYF.

The chain combines TRBV4-1 with TRBJ1-2, with a tentative D call TRBD1 (5 bases). V was cut by 1 base and J by 4 bases, with 10 bases left in between. CDR3 size: 14 residues. Germline lookup yields CDR1 MGHRA and CDR2 YSYEKL. The CDR3 nucleotides read TGCGCCAGCAGCCAAGGTGGACACGCCTATGGCTACACCTTC. Protein: CASSQGGHAYGYTF.

The chain has TRBV19 and TRBJ1-5, with D perhaps TRBD1 (5 bases). V was shortened by 10 bases and J by 6 bases, with 19 bases between the two germline ends. Germline-derived CDR1 and CDR2 are LNHDA and SQIVND (reference sequence). The CDR3 is 14 amino acids. CDR3 region: CATAPQGNIQPQHF. DNA of the CDR3: TGTGCCACCGCCCCGCAGGGTAATATTCAGCCCCAGCATTTT.

The CDR3 sequence is CAWTRQVSTDTQYF. DNA of the CDR3: TGTGCCTGGACCCGACAGGTCAGCACAGATACGCAGTATTTT. The V and J genes are TRBV30 and TRBJ2-3, with D perhaps TRBD1 (6 bases). V was pared by 4 bases and J by 0 bases, with 11 bases between. CDR1 and CDR2 from the germline V gene are GTSNPN and SVGIG (reference sequence). This CDR3 is built from 14 residues.

Written as DNA, the CDR3 is TGTGCCAGCAGTGAGAGAGTCCTCGATGGCTACACCTTC. It specifies CASSERVLDGYTF. The chain joins TRBV2 to TRBJ1-2; no clear D gene. This CDR3 spans 13 amino acids. The V and J ends lost 3 bases and 6 bases respectively, with 11 bases between them. In germline, CDR1 is SNHLY, CDR2 FYNNEI.

The rearrangement joins TRBV6-5 to TRBJ2-7; 7 positions match TRBD1. The CDR3 consists of 14 residues. In germline, CDR1 is MNHEY, CDR2 SVGAGI. V dropped 4 bases and J dropped 2; count of bases not matched to a gene: 5. The CDR3 DNA reads as TGTGCCAGCAGTTCCATGACAGGGCCCTACGAGCAGTACTTC. This encodes CASSSMTGPYEQYF.

The chain is built from TRBV3-1 (or the pseudogene TRBV3-2) and TRBJ2-7; TRBD2 matches 8 bases. The CDR3 covers 15 residues. V was clipped by 1 base and J by 6 bases; unmatched bases: 8. The germline V gene has CDR1 LGHDT and CDR2 YNNKEL (reference sequence). CDR3 amino acids: CASSQVLSGRREQYF. The CDR3 nucleotides are TGTGCCAGCAGCCAAGTCCTCAGCGGGAGACGCGAGCAGTACTTC.

The chain has TRBV15 and TRBJ2-5, with 11 bases aligning to TRBD2. After removal of 3 bases from V and 5 bases from J, the junction contained 8 bases not matched to a gene. CDR3 length: 16 amino acids. Germline V gene sequence: CDR1 LNHNV, CDR2 YYDKDF (reference sequence). The DNA of the CDR3 is TGTGCCACCAGCAGCGAACTAGCGGGAGTCCGGGAGACCCAGTACTTC. Encoded protein: CATSSELAGVRETQYF.

The chain recombines TRBV19 with TRBJ2-7; the match to TRBD1 covers 7 bases. CDR1 and CDR2 (germline): LNHDA, SQIVND (reference sequence). This CDR3 has 15 amino acids. With V trimmed by 3 bases and J by 2 bases, 7 bases remained unmatched. CDR3: CASSIDYRGPYEQYF. CDR3 coding DNA: TGTGCCAGTAGTATCGACTACAGGGGCCCCTACGAGCAGTACTTC.

The chain is built from TRBV15 and TRBJ1-1; D unclear. The CDR3 consists of 14 residues. V was clipped by 0 bases and J by 1 base, with 6 bases between them. Germline V lookup: CDR1 LNHNV, CDR2 YYDKDF (reference sequence). CDR3 residues: CATSRDPQNTEAFF. The DNA for the CDR3 is TGTGCCACCAGCAGAGATCCACAGAACACTGAAGCTTTCTTT.

The chain combines TRBV19 with TRBJ1-1; no definite D call. The CDR3 loop spans 13 amino acids. V was clipped by 6 bases and J by 5 bases, with 13 bases between them. Germline lookup yields CDR1 LNHDA and CDR2 SQIVND (reference sequence). CDR3 sequence reads: CASRDPGWTEAFF. The CDR3 coding sequence is TGTGCCAGTAGAGACCCGGGGTGGACTGAAGCTTTCTTT. Looking up the rest from reference TRBV19 and TRBJ1-1 gives the full variable domain: DGGITQSPKYLFRKEGQNVTLSCEQNLNHDAMYWYRQDPGQGLRLIYYSQIVNDFQKGDIAEGYSVSREKKESFPLTVTSAQKNPTAFYLCASRDPGWTEAFFGQGTRLTVV.

This sequence joins TRBV5-4 and TRBJ1-4; D uncertain. The V end lost 1 base, the J end lost 2 bases, and 12 bases lay between the germline ends. The CDR3 contains 16 residues. Germline CDR1 and CDR2: SGHNT and YYREEE (reference sequence). The CDR3 bases are TGTGCCAGCAGCTTGAGGCGGGGTACGACTAATGAAAAACTGTTTTTT. This encodes CASSLRRGTTNEKLFF.

V usage is TRBV7-9 and J usage is TRBJ2-7; 7 nucleotides match TRBD2. Germline CDR1 is SEHNR and CDR2 is FQNEAQ (reference sequence). The CDR3 is 15 residues long. The V and J ends lost 5 bases and 2 bases, in that order; junction bases with no gene match: 9. The CDR3 bases are TGTGCCAGCAGCGCGAAAGCGGGGAGGACCTACGAGCAGTACTTC. It encodes CASSAKAGRTYEQYF.

This sequence joins TRBV5-1 and TRBJ2-1; 9 bases are shared with TRBD1. In germline, CDR1 is SGHRS, CDR2 YFSETQ. The length of the CDR3 is 18 residues. Germline trimming cut 5 bases from V and 0 bases from J; bases unmatched to any gene: 12. The chain's CDR3 is CASSPGDRAPSSYNEQFF. The CDR3 nucleotides read TGCGCCAGCAGTCCCGGGGACAGGGCACCGAGCTCCTACAATGAGCAGTTCTTC.

The chain couples TRBV7-8 to TRBJ1-5; TRBD1 might be the D (5 bases). V was pared by 1 base and J by 6 bases, with 13 bases between. The CDR3 extends over 15 amino acids. CDR1 and CDR2 from the germline V gene are SGHVS and FQNEAQ. CDR3 loop: CASSLGSGAGQPQHF. Here the CDR3 DNA reads TGTGCCAGCAGCTTAGGGTCTGGGGCCGGTCAGCCCCAGCATTTT.

The chain carries TRBV19 and TRBJ1-5; the match to TRBD1 covers 8 bases. Losses at the gene ends were 6 bases for V and 2 bases for J; bases not matched to a gene: 6. Germline V gene sequence: CDR1 LNHDA, CDR2 SQIVND (reference sequence). This CDR3 spans 15 amino acids. Written as DNA, the CDR3 is TGTGCCAGTAGACGACAGGGGATGGGCAATCAGCCCCAGCATTTT. Its protein is CASRRQGMGNQPQHF.

J is TRBJ2-2 and V is TRBV2, with 8 bases matching TRBD1. This CDR3 is 15 amino acids long. Germline V CDR1 and CDR2: SNHLY, FYNNEI. With 8 bases clipped from V and 0 bases from J, the junction kept 5 bases outside the gene matches. Here the CDR3 DNA reads TGTGCCAGCCGACAGGGGAACGCGAACACCGGGGAGCTGTTTTTT. Encoded protein: CASRQGNANTGELFF.

The CDR3 sequence is CASSSGRGSSPLHF. The DNA of the CDR3 is TGTGCCAGCAGCTCAGGGAGGGGGAGCTCACCCCTCCACTTT. V usage is TRBV11-3 and J usage is TRBJ1-6, with D perhaps TRBD1 (6 bases). Per germline, CDR1 SGHNT and CDR2 YENEEA. V was pared by 4 bases and J by 10 bases, with 14 bases between. This CDR3 has 14 amino acids.

The chain recombines TRBV24-1 with TRBJ2-1; 11 bases agree with TRBD2. The V and J ends lost 8 bases and 5 bases, in that order; junction bases with no gene match: 7. The CDR3 extends over 15 amino acids. Germline loops: CDR1 KGHDR, CDR2 SFDVKD. The chain's CDR3 is CATTTSGESNNEQFF. CDR3 nucleotide sequence: TGTGCCACCACGACTAGCGGGGAGAGTAACAATGAGCAGTTCTTC.

The chain links TRBV3-1 (or the pseudogene TRBV3-2) to TRBJ2-4; TRBD2 might be the D (6 bases). Germline CDR1 and CDR2: LGHDT and YNNKEL (reference sequence). Trimming pared 4 bases from V and 2 bases from J, leaving 15 bases between. The CDR3 loop spans 16 amino acids. CDR3 sequence: CASSPNVGGTKNIQYF. The CDR3 bases are TGTGCCAGCAGCCCCAATGTGGGGGGAACCAAAAACATTCAGTACTTC.

CDR3 loop: CASSSPVDREYF. The CDR3 DNA sequence: TGTGCCAGCAGCTCCCCGGTCGACAGGGAGTACTTC. The chain combines TRBV11-2 with TRBJ2-5; 7 bases match TRBD1. The CDR3 extends over 12 amino acids. CDR1 and CDR2 from the germline V gene are SGHAT and FQNNGV. J lost 12 bases, V lost 4 bases, and 8 bases had no gene match.

The rearrangement joins TRBV5-5 to TRBJ1-5, with D hard to call. CDR3 length: 16 residues. Trimming took 4 bases from V and 4 from J, leaving 18 bases between them. CDR1 SGHKS and CDR2 YYEKEE come from the germline V gene (reference sequence). The DNA for the CDR3 is TGTGCCAGCAGCCCGGGTCCCCCCCAGCGTAATCAGCCCCAGCATTTT. Its translation: CASSPGPPQRNQPQHF.

The chain employs TRBV28 and TRBJ2-7, with 7 bases fitting TRBD2. This CDR3 has 15 amino acids. V gave up 3 bases and J gave up 1 base; unmatched junction bases: 6. From germline, CDR1 is MDHEN and CDR2 SYDVKM. In nucleotides, the CDR3 is TGTGCCAGCAGTTTTGGCGGGAGCAGGTCCTACGAGCAGTACTTC. The encoded protein is CASSFGGSRSYEQYF.

This chain joins TRBV11-3 and TRBJ2-5; TRBD2 aligns across 7 bases. This CDR3 contains 14 residues. The germline gives CDR1 SGHNT, CDR2 YENEEA. The V gene end was trimmed by 5 bases and the J gene end by 3 bases; junction bases not matched to a gene: 6. The CDR3 sequence: CASSGGGPKETQYF. The CDR3 DNA reads TGTGCCAGCAGCGGCGGGGGTCCGAAAGAGACCCAGTACTTC.

The V gene is TRBV28, the J gene TRBJ2-7; D possibly corresponds to TRBD1 (6 bases). The CDR3 extends over 15 amino acids. Germline values: CDR1 MDHEN, CDR2 SYDVKM. V was clipped by 6 bases and J by 2 bases, with 17 bases between them. The CDR3 DNA reads TGTGCCAGCAGAGGGCAGAGGGGGAGCACCTACGAGCAGTACTTC. This encodes CASRGQRGSTYEQYF.

This chain joins TRBV29-1 and TRBJ2-7; D may be TRBD1 (5 bases). The germline CDR1 and CDR2 sequences are SQVTM and ANQGSEA. The V end was cut by 4 bases, the J end by 5 bases, with 15 bases between. The CDR3 covers 13 residues. The CDR3 DNA reads as TGCAGCGTTGTTAGGGGTAGTTGGCACGAGCAGTACTTC. It encodes CSVVRGSWHEQYF.

This chain links TRBV7-8 with TRBJ2-1; the D gene is possibly TRBD1 (6 bases). Trimming stripped 1 base from V and 5 bases from J, with 12 bases between. This CDR3 region has 15 residues. CDR1 and CDR2 (germline): SGHVS, FQNEAQ. CDR3 in DNA: TGTGCCAGCAGCTTAGGACAGGTTAAGGACAATGAGCAGTTCTTC. Protein: CASSLGQVKDNEQFF.

This rearrangement joins TRBV7-8 to TRBJ1-6, with TRBD1 matching over 8 bases. The germline V gene has CDR1 SGHVS and CDR2 FQNEAQ. The CDR3 sequence is 12 residues long. The J segment lost 9 bases and the V segment lost 10 bases, leaving 5 bases of the junction unmatched. CDR3 DNA sequence: TGTGCCACCCGGACAGGGTCTTCACCCCTCCACTTT. This translates into CATRTGSSPLHF.